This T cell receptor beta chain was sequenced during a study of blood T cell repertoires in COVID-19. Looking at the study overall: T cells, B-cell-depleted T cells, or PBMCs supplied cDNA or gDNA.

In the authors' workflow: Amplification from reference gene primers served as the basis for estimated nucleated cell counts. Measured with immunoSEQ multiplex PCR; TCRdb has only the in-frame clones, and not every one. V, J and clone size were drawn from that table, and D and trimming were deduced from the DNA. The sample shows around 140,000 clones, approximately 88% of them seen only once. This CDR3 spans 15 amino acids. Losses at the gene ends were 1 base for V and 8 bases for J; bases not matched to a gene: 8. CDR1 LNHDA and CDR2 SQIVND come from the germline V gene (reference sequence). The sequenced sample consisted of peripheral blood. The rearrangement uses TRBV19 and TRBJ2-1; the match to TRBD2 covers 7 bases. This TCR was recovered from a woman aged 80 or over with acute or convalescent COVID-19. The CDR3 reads CASSIVGGRAYEQFF. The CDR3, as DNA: TGTGCCAGTAGTATAGTCGGGGGGAGGGCCTATGAGCAGTTCTTC.